This T cell receptor beta chain was sequenced for a study of T cells expressing NK-cell markers. Overall study context: The eight sequenced donors comprised seven who were HCMV-seropositive and one who was seronegative.

Study conclusions and caveats: Whether expanded NKG2C+ T cell clones were HCMV specific stayed uncertain. The leading position in the CD3+CD56-NKG2C+ fraction of several donors also went to these clonotypes. Of the CD8+ T cell pool in 6 or 7 donors, roughly 1.0-7.5% was accounted for by dominant NKG2C+ clonotypes.

The CDR3 is 18 amino acids. Germline V gene lookup returns CDR1 MDHEN and CDR2 SYDVKM. For this clonotype: Its antigen is unknown.

TCRdb derives one entry per CDR3 protein from the 5' RACE reads, leaving out DNA. The sample holds hundreds of thousands of distinct CDR3 sequences. This TCR was recovered from a man aged 18-75 years in good health. The gene calls are TRBV28 and TRBJ1-1. The sequencing sample was made of blood T cells: a sorted CD56 or NKG2C T cell subset, CD4+ or CD8+ T cells, or bulk PBMC T cells (not recorded which). CDR3 loop: CASSLLAPARSGVTEAFF.